A selection of T cell receptor beta chains follows, all from one sample in a study of fetal regulatory T cell absence and autoimmunity. Profiled with immunoSEQ multiplex PCR; TCRdb holds only in-frame clones, not every one. The repertoire holds more than 90,000 clones, with roughly 78% as singletons. The sample taken for sequencing was pancreas tissue. The receptors derive from a male donor with IPEX syndrome. The CDR3 runs from the conserved cysteine through the conserved F or W. Fields, in order: J gene, D gene, V gene, clone size, CDR3 protein, CDR3 DNA. A D gene is named only where the DNA matches it firmly. Only some rows state a clone size, as once, few, many or a class for expanded clones.

>TRBJ2-2|TRBD2|TRBV7-2|-
CASSFDRVERGGPGELFF
TGTGCCAGCAGTTTCGACAGGGTCGAGCGGGGGGGCCCCGGGGAGCTGTTTTTT
>TRBJ2-1|-|TRBV6-6|-
CASSYEVLPFNEQFF
TGTGCCAGCAGTTACGAGGTCCTACCCTTCAATGAGCAGTTCTTC
>TRBJ2-6|-|TRBV7-8|-
CASSFTASGANVLTF
TGTGCCAGCAGCTTTACAGCCTCTGGGGCCAACGTCCTGACTTTC
>TRBJ1-5|TRBD1|TRBV7-8|-
CASSLIRGSNQPQHF
TGTGCCAGCAGCTTAATCAGGGGGAGCAATCAGCCCCAGCATTTT
>TRBJ2-1|-|TRBV4-1|-
CASSQWLNGEQFF
TGCGCCAGCAGCCAATGGCTCAATGGTGAGCAGTTCTTC
>TRBJ2-1|TRBD2|TRBV11-2|once
CASSYDPSSGGSSYNEQFF
TGTGCCAGCAGCTACGATCCCTCTAGCGGGGGCAGCTCCTACAATGAGCAGTTCTTC
>TRBJ1-1|-|TRBV5-1|-
CASSGGALVTEAFF
TGCGCCAGCAGTGGGGGGGCTCTCGTGACTGAAGCTTTCTTT
>TRBJ2-7|TRBD2|TRBV5-4|many
CASSLRGGRAYEQYF
TGTGCCAGCAGCTTGCGGGGCGGGAGAGCCTACGAGCAGTACTTC
>TRBJ2-1|-|TRBV7-2|few
CASSQASVEQFF
TGTGCCAGCAGCCAAGCTTCGGTTGAGCAGTTCTTC
>TRBJ1-1|-|TRBV2|many
CASIDPGQIWNTEAFF
TGTGCCAGCATAGACCCGGGCCAGATATGGAACACTGAAGCTTTCTTT
>TRBJ2-3|-|TRBV11-3|-
CASSSRTGSTDTQYF
TGTGCCAGCAGCTCCAGGACTGGAAGCACAGATACGCAGTATTTT
>TRBJ1-1|-|TRBV7-6|few
CASSLGGGGTEAFF
TGTGCCAGCAGCTTAGGGGGAGGAGGAACTGAAGCTTTCTTT
>TRBJ2-7|-|TRBV2|few
CASSDQGYEQYF
TGTGCCAGCAGTGACCAGGGGTACGAGCAGTACTTC
>TRBJ1-6|TRBD1|TRBV25-1|-
CASSERTGRDNSPLHF
TGTGCCAGCAGTGAGAGGACAGGGAGGGATAATTCACCCCTCCACTTT
>TRBJ1-1|-|TRBV10-1|-
CASSESKGGKRDTEAFF
TGCGCCAGCAGTGAGTCGAAGGGTGGAAAACGGGACACTGAAGCTTTCTTT
>TRBJ2-3|TRBD2|TRBV7-6|-
CASSLAGGKYTDTQYF
TGTGCCAGCAGCTTAGCGGGGGGGAAATACACAGATACGCAGTATTTT
>TRBJ2-3|TRBD1|TRBV7-2|-
CASRGRQGSTDTQYF
TGTGCCAGCAGGGGTAGACAGGGGAGCACAGATACGCAGTATTTT
>TRBJ1-2|TRBD1|TRBV7-2|-
CASGRDRVGGYTF
TGTGCCAGCGGCCGGGACAGGGTCGGTGGCTACACCTTC
>TRBJ2-1|-|TRBV6-1|-
CASSEYRGGEQFF
TGTGCCAGCAGTGAATATCGGGGTGGCGAGCAGTTCTTC
>TRBJ2-7|TRBD2|TRBV11-3|-
CASSLAGGASYEQYF
TGTGCCAGCAGCTTAGCGGGGGGGGCCTCCTACGAGCAGTACTTC
>TRBJ2-7|-|TRBV2|few
CASRGDEQYF
TGTGCCAGCAGGGGCGACGAGCAGTACTTC
>TRBJ2-2|-|TRBV7-9|few
CASSLRTNTGELFF
TGTGCCAGCAGCTTAAGGACAAACACCGGGGAGCTGTTTTTT
>TRBJ1-2|TRBD1|TRBV29-1|-
CSVASGTANYGYTF
TGCAGCGTTGCCTCCGGGACAGCTAACTATGGCTACACCTTC
>TRBJ2-1|-|TRBV7-9|-
CASSLGSNEQFF
TGTGCCAGCAGCTTAGGTAGTAATGAGCAGTTCTTC
>TRBJ2-1|TRBD1|TRBV7-2|once
CASSVLTGGYNEQFF
TGTGCCAGCAGCGTCTTGACAGGGGGGTACAATGAGCAGTTCTTC
>TRBJ1-1|-|TRBV18|few
CASSPGGNTEAFF
TGTGCCAGCTCACCTGGGGGGAACACTGAAGCTTTCTTT
>TRBJ2-3|-|TRBV27|-
CASSDGTTDTQYF
TGTGCCAGCAGTGACGGCACGACAGATACGCAGTATTTT
>TRBJ1-1|TRBD1|TRBV5-1|-
CASSPGQGLTEAFF
TGCGCCAGCAGCCCGGGACAGGGCCTCACTGAAGCTTTCTTT
>TRBJ2-7|TRBD2|TRBV5-1|few
CASSLKLAGANEQYF
TGCGCCAGCAGCTTGAAACTAGCGGGGGCGAACGAGCAGTACTTC
>TRBJ2-1|TRBD2|TRBV10-3|-
CAIRTSGPRGNEQFF
TGTGCCATCAGGACTAGCGGGCCACGAGGGAATGAGCAGTTCTTC
>TRBJ2-7|-|TRBV19|-
CASSLRDTYEQYF
TGTGCCAGTAGTCTCCGGGACACCTACGAGCAGTACTTC
>TRBJ1-2|-|TRBV19|-
CASSIDWGRAYGYTF
TGTGCCAGTAGTATAGATTGGGGCAGGGCTTATGGCTACACCTTC
>TRBJ2-1|-|TRBV7-8|-
CASSSSGGIVSYNEQFF
TGTGCCAGCAGCTCGAGTGGCGGAATCGTCTCCTACAATGAGCAGTTCTTC
>TRBJ1-2|-|TRBV5-6|-
CASSFSGLVVVRHGYTF
TGTGCCAGCAGCTTTTCGGGGTTGGTGGTTGTTAGGCATGGCTACACCTTC
>TRBJ2-3|TRBD2|TRBV7-6|-
CASSFNSRTSGGVSTDTQYF
TGTGCCAGCAGCTTCAACTCCAGGACTAGCGGGGGAGTAAGCACAGATACGCAGTATTTT
>TRBJ2-6|TRBD1|TRBV19|-
CASSRGKVSGANVLTF
TGTGCCAGTAGCAGGGGGAAAGTCTCTGGGGCCAACGTCCTGACTTTC
>TRBJ1-5|-|TRBV11-3|-
CASSLWGRSNQPQHF
TGTGCCAGCAGCTTATGGGGCAGAAGCAATCAGCCCCAGCATTTT